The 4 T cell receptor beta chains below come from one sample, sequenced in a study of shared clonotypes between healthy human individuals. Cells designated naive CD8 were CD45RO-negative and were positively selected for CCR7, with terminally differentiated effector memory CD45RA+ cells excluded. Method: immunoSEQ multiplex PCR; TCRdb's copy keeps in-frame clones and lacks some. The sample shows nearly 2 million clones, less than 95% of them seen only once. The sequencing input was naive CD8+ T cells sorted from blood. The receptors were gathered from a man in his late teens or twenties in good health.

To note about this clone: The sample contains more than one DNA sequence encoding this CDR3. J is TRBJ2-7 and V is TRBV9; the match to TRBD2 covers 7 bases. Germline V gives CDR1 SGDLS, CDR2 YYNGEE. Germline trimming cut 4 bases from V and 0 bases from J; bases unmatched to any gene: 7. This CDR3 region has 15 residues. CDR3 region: CASSPWGGSSYEQYF. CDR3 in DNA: TGTGCCAGCAGCCCCTGGGGGGGGAGCTCCTACGAGCAGTACTTC.

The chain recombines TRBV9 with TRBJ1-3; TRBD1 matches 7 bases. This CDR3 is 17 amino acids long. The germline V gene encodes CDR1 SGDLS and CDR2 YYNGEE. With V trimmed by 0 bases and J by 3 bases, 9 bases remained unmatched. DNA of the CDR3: TGTGCCAGCAGCGTAGGAGGTGAGGGGGCAGATGGAAACACCATATATTTT. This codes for CASSVGGEGADGNTIYF.

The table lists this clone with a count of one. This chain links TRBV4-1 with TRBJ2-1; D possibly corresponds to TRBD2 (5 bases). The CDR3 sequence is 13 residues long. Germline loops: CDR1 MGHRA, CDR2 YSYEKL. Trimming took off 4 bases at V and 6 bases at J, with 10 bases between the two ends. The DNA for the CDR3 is TGCGCCAGCAGCCGCCAACTAGGCAATGAGCAGTTCTTC. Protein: CASSRQLGNEQFF.

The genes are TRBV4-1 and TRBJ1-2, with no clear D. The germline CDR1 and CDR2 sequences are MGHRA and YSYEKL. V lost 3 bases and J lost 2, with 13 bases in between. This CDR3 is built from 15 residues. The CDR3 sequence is CASSHQGLTNYGYTF. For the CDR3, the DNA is TGCGCCAGCAGCCACCAAGGACTCACCAACTATGGCTACACCTTC.